This TCR beta chain was identified in a study of control samples from healthy donors and cancer patients. Sequenced by immunoSEQ multiplex PCR; TCRdb stores in-frame clones only, minus some. The sample has about 79,000 clones; over 85% are singletons. This clone was seen just once. Germline assignment: CDR1 SGHNT and CDR2 YENEEA. Trimming took 3 bases from V and 7 from J; bases not matched to a gene: 8. The CDR3 is 15 amino acids. This TCR came from a woman aged 40 to 50 with lung cancer. The gene calls are TRBV11-3 and TRBJ2-1, with 8 bases identical to TRBD1. The sample taken for sequencing was PBMCs. CDR3 sequence: CASSFWDRTRNEQFF. CDR3 sequence (DNA): TGTGCCAGCAGCTTTTGGGACAGGACCAGGAATGAGCAGTTCTTC.